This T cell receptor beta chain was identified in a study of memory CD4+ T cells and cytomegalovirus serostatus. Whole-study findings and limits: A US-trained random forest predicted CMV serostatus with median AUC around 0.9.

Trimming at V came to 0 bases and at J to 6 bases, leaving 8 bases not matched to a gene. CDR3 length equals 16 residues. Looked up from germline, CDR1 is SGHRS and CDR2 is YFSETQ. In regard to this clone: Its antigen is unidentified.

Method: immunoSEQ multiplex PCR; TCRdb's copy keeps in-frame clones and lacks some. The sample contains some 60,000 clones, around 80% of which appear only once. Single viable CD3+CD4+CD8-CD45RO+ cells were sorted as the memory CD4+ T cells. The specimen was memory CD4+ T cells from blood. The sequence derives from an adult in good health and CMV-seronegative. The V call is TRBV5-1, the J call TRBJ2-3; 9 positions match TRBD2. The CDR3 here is CASSLAAAGGSDTQYF. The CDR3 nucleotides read TGCGCCAGCAGCTTGGCCGCTGCGGGAGGGTCGGATACGCAGTATTTT.